This TCR beta chain was sequenced in a study of cytomegalovirus exposure and HLA in healthy donors. CDR1 is MGHRA, CDR2 YSYEKL, per germline. The CDR3 contains 12 residues. V dropped 4 bases and J dropped 6; count of bases not matched to a gene: 1. Sequenced by immunoSEQ multiplex PCR; TCRdb stores in-frame clones only, minus some. The table lists some 130,000 clones, almost 90% of them singletons. The sequence came from a man younger than 45 in good health and CMV-seronegative. Sample: PBMCs. The rearrangement joins TRBV4-1 to TRBJ2-3; 7 bases line up with TRBD1. In DNA, the CDR3 is TGCGCCAGCAGCCTACAGGGGGATACGCAGTATTTT. Amino acid sequence: CASSLQGDTQYF.